This T cell receptor (beta chain) was obtained from a study of blood T cell repertoires in COVID-19. Study background: Sources were T cells, B-cell-depleted T cells, or PBMCs; the material itself was cDNA or gDNA.

The table lists this clone with a few counts. Measured with immunoSEQ multiplex PCR; TCRdb has only the in-frame clones, and not every one. The sample carries around 98,000 clones, roughly 82% recorded once. CDR1 and CDR2 (germline): LNHDA, SQIVND (reference sequence). The CDR3 contains 16 residues. The V and J ends lost 5 bases and 6 bases, in that order; junction bases with no gene match: 9. This chain links TRBV19 with TRBJ2-1, with 11 bases identical to TRBD2. The sequence was collected from an older man with active or convalescent COVID-19. Sequencing used peripheral blood. The CDR3 reads CASSPTSGGLINEQFF. The CDR3 region has the DNA TGTGCCAGTAGTCCCACTAGCGGGGGCCTAATCAATGAGCAGTTCTTC. Combining the CDR3 with reference TRBV19 and TRBJ2-1 gives the whole variable domain DGGITQSPKYLFRKEGQNVTLSCEQNLNHDAMYWYRQDPGQGLRLIYYSQIVNDFQKGDIAEGYSVSREKKESFPLTVTSAQKNPTAFYLCASSPTSGGLINEQFFGPGTRLTVL.